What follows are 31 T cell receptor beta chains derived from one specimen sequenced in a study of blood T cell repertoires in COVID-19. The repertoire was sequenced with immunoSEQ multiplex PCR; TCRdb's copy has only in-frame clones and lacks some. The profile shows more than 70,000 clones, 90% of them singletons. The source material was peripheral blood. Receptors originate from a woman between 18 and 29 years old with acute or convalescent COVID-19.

DNA of the CDR3: TGTGCCAGCAGCTTGGGGGGGGGCCGGGAGACCCAGTACTTC. The encoded protein is CASSLGGGRETQYF. The V gene is TRBV5-4, the J gene TRBJ2-5, with D possibly matching TRBD2 (7 bases). The CDR3 totals 14 residues. Germline V CDR1 and CDR2: SGHNT, YYREEE (reference sequence). V was trimmed by 0 bases and J by 5 bases, leaving 11 bases between them.

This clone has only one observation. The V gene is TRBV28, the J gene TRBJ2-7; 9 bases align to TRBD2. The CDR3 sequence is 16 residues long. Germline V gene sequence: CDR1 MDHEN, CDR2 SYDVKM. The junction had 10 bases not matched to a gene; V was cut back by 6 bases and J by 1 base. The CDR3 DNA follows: TGTGCCAGCAGGGGACTAGCATGGGACAGATCCTACGAGCAGTACTTC. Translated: CASRGLAWDRSYEQYF.

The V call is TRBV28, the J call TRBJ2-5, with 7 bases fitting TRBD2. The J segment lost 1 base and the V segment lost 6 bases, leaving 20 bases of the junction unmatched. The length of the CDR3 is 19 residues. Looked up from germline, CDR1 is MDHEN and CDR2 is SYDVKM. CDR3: CASRQVGGRVGRIQETQYF. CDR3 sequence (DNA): TGTGCCAGCAGACAAGTGGGCGGGAGAGTAGGGAGAATCCAAGAGACCCAGTACTTC.

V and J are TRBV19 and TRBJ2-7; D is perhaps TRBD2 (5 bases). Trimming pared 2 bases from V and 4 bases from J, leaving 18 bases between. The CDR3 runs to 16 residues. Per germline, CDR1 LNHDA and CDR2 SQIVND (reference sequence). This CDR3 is CASSISLAVRGYEQYF. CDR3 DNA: TGTGCCAGTAGTATATCGTTGGCGGTCCGGGGATACGAGCAGTACTTC.

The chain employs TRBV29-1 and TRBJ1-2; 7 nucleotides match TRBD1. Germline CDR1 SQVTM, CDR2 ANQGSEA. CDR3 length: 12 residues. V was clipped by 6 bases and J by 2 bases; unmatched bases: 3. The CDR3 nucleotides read TGCAGCGTCCGGGGACAGAACTATGGCTACACCTTC. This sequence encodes CSVRGQNYGYTF.

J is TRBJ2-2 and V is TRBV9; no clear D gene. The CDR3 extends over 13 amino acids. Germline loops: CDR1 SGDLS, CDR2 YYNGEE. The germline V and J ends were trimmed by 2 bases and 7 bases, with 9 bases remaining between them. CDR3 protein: CASSVSRNGELFF. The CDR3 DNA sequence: TGTGCCAGCAGCGTCTCTAGGAACGGGGAGCTGTTTTTT. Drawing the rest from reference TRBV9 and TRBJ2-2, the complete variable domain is DSGVTQTPKHLITATGQRVTLRCSPRSGDLSVYWYQQSLDQGLQFLIQYYNGEERAKGNILERFSAQQFPDLHSELNLSSLELGDSALYFCASSVSRNGELFFGEGSRLTVL.

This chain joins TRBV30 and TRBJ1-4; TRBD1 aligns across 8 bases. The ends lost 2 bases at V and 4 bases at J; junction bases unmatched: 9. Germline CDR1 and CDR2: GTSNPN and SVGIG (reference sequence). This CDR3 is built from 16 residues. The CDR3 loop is CAWSKGQAVYNEKLFF. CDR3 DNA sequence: TGTGCCTGGAGTAAGGGACAGGCCGTCTATAATGAAAAACTGTTTTTT.

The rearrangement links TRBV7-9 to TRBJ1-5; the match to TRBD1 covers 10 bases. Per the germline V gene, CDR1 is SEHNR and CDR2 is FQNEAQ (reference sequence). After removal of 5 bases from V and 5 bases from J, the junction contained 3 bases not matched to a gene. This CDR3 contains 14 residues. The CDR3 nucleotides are TGTGCCAGCAGCGAGGACAGGGGGGATCAGCCCCAGCATTTT. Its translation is CASSEDRGDQPQHF.

The CDR3 nucleotides are TGTGCAAGTCGCTTAGATTTTCCCCGGAGACCTAAGAACACTGAAGCTTTCTTT. Its translation: CASRLDFPRRPKNTEAFF. V usage is TRBV12-2 and J usage is TRBJ1-1. TRBV12-2 is annotated as a pseudogene. CDR3 length: 18 residues.

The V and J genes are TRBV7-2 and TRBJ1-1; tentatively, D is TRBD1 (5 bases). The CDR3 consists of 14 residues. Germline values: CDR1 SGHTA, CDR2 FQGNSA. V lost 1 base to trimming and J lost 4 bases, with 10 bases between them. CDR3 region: CASSLEGRGTEAFF. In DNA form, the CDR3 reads TGTGCCAGCAGCTTAGAGGGAAGGGGCACTGAAGCTTTCTTT.

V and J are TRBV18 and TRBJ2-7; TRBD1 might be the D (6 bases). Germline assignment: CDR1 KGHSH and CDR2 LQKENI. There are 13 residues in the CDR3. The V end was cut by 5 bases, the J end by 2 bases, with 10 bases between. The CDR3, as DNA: TGTGCCAGCTCATTTACAGGGCCCTACGAGCAGTACTTC. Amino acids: CASSFTGPYEQYF.

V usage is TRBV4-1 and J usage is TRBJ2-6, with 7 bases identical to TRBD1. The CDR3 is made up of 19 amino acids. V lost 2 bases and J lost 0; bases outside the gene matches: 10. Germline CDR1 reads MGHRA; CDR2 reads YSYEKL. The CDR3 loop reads CASSQPRQGIHSGANVLTF. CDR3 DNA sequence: TGCGCCAGCAGCCAACCCCGACAGGGAATTCACTCTGGGGCCAACGTCCTGACTTTC.

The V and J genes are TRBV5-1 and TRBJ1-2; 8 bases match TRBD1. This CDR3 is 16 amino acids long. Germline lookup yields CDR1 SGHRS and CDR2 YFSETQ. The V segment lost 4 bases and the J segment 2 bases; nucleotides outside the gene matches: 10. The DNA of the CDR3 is TGCGCCAGCAGCGTTGGGGGAAGGGACAGGAACTATGGCTACACCTTC. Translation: CASSVGGRDRNYGYTF.

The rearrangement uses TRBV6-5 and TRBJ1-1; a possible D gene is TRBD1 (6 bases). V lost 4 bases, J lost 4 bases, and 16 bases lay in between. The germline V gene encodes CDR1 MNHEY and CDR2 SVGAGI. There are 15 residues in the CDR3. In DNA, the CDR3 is TGTGCCAGCAGTTCTAACCTACAGGGTTCCACTGAAGCTTTCTTT. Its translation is CASSSNLQGSTEAFF.

Here the CDR3 reads CASTPTVALGGKGYTF. CDR3 DNA sequence: TGTGCCAGCACTCCAACGGTGGCCTTAGGAGGGAAGGGCTACACCTTC. This rearrangement joins TRBV28 to TRBJ1-2; D not resolved. Trimming cost V 7 bases and J 8 bases, with 26 bases left between them. This CDR3 has 16 amino acids. The germline V gene has CDR1 MDHEN and CDR2 SYDVKM.

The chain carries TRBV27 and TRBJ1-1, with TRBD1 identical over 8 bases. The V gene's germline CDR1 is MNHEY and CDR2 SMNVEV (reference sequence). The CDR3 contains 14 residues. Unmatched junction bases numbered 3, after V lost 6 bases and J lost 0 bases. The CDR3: CASRDRGLNTEAFF. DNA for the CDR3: TGTGCCAGCAGAGACAGGGGCCTGAACACTGAAGCTTTCTTT.

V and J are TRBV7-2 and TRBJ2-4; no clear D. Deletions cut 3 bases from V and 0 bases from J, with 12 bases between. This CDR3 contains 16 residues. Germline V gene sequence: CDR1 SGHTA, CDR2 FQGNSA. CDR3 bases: TGTGCCAGCAGCTTGGTCCCCGGGTTAGCCAAAAACATTCAGTACTTC. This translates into CASSLVPGLAKNIQYF. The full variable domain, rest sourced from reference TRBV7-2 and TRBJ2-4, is GAGVSQSPSNKVTEKGKDVELRCDPISGHTALYWYRQSLGQGLEFLIYFQGNSAPDKSGLPSDRFSAERTGGSVSTLTIQRTQQEDSAVYLCASSLVPGLAKNIQYFGAGTRLSVL.

DNA of the CDR3: TGTGCCAGCAGTGAAAGACTAGCGGGGGTGTCTGAGCAGTTCTTC. This encodes CASSERLAGVSEQFF. This chain links TRBV2 with TRBJ2-1; TRBD2 aligns across 12 bases. Per the germline V gene, CDR1 is SNHLY and CDR2 is FYNNEI. This CDR3 contains 15 residues. The trim removed 2 bases at V and 9 bases at J, leaving 5 bases unmatched.

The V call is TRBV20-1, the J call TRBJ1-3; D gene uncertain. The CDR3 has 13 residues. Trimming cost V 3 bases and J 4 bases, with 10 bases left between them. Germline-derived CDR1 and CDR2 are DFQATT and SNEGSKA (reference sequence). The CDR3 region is CSASSRSGNTIYF. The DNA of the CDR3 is TGCAGTGCTAGTTCCAGGTCGGGAAACACCATATATTTT.

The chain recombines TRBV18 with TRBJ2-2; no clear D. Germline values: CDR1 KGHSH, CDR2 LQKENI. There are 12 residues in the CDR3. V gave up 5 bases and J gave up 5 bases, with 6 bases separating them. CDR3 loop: CASSFSTGELFF. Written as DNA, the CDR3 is TGTGCCAGCTCATTTAGTACCGGGGAGCTGTTTTTT.

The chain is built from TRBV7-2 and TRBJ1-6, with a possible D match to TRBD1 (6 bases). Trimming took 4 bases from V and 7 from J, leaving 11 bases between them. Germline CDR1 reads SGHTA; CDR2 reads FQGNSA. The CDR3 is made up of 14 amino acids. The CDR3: CASSSTGWNSPLHF. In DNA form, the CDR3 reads TGTGCCAGCAGCTCTACAGGGTGGAATTCACCCCTCCACTTT.

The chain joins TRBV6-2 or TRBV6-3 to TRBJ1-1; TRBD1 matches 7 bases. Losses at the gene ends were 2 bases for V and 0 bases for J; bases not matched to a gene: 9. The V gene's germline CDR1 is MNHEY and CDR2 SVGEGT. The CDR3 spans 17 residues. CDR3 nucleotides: TGTGCCAGCAGTTACCCGCCGGGACAGATCGTGAACACTGAAGCTTTCTTT. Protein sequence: CASSYPPGQIVNTEAFF.

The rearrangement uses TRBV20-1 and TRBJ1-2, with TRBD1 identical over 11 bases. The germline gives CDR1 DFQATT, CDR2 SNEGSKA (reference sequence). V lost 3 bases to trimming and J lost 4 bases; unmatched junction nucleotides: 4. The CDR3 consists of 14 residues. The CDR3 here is CSASRTGGGYGYTF. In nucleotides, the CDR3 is TGCAGTGCTAGTAGGACAGGGGGCGGCTATGGCTACACCTTC.

CDR3 protein: CASRDSGVLFLPEAFF. The CDR3 bases are TGCGCCAGCAGGGATTCAGGGGTTCTATTTCTTCCTGAAGCTTTCTTT. The chain carries TRBV10-2 and TRBJ1-1; D might be TRBD1 (6 bases). Trimming took off 6 bases at V and 6 bases at J, with 23 bases between the two ends. This CDR3 has 16 residues. Per germline, CDR1 WSHSY and CDR2 SAAADI.

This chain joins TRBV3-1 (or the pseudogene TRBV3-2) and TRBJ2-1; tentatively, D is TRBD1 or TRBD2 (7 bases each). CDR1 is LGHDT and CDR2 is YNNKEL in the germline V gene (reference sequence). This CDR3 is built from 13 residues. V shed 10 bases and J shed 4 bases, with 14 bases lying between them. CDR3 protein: CATRGGSYNEQFF. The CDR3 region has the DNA TGTGCCACCAGGGGGGGTTCTTACAATGAGCAGTTCTTC.

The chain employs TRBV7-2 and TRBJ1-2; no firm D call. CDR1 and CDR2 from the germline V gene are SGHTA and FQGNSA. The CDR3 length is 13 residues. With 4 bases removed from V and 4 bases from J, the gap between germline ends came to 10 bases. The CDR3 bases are TGTGCCAGCAGCTCCCCAAACATCTATGGCTACACCTTC. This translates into CASSSPNIYGYTF. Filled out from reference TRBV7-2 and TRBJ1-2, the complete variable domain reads GAGVSQSPSNKVTEKGKDVELRCDPISGHTALYWYRQSLGQGLEFLIYFQGNSAPDKSGLPSDRFSAERTGGSVSTLTIQRTQQEDSAVYLCASSSPNIYGYTFGSGTRLTVV.

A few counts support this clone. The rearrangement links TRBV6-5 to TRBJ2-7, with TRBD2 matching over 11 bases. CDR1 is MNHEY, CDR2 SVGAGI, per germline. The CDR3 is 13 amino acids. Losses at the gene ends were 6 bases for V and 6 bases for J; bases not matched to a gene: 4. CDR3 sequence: CASSRTSGREQYF. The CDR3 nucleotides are TGTGCCAGCAGCCGGACTAGCGGGCGCGAGCAGTACTTC.

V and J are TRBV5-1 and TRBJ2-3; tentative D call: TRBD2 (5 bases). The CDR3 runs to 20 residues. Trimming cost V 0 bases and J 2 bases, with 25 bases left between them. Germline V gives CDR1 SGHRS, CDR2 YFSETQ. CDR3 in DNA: TGCGCCAGCAGCTTGGAGGGTAGCGCCCCTTCCCTACCCCCCACAGATACGCAGTATTTT. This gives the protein CASSLEGSAPSLPPTDTQYF.

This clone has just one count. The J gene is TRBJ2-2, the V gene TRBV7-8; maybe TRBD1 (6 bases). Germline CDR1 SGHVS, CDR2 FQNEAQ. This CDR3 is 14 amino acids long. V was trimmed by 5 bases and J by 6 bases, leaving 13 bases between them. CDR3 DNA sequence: TGTGCCAGCAGCGGAGCGGCAGGGGCCGGGGAGCTGTTTTTT. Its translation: CASSGAAGAGELFF.

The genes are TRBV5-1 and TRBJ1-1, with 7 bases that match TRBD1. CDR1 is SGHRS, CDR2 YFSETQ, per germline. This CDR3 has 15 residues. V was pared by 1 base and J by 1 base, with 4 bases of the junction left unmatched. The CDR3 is CASSLWDSSNTEAFF. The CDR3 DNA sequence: TGCGCCAGCAGCTTGTGGGACAGCTCGAACACTGAAGCTTTCTTT.

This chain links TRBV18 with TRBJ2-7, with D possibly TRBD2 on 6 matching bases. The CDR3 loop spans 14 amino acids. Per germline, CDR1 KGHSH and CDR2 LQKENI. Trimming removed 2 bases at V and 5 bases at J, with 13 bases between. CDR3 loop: CASSPTAGLHEQYF. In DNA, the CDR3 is TGTGCCAGCTCACCAACCGCGGGACTTCACGAGCAGTACTTC.